Shown below are 2 T cell receptor beta chains from a single sample sequenced in a study of blood T cell repertoires in COVID-19. Repertoires were generated with immunoSEQ multiplex PCR, while TCRdb's copy carries only in-frame clones and drops some. The sample lists under 150,000 clones, 65% to 85% seen once, with approximately 3.8% in the top ten. The specimen was peripheral blood. These receptors came from a woman aged 55-70 years with acute or convalescent COVID-19.

The J gene is TRBJ1-4, the V gene TRBV2; 7 bases agree with TRBD1. V was clipped by 6 bases and J by 5 bases; unmatched bases: 12. Germline loops: CDR1 SNHLY, CDR2 FYNNEI. The CDR3 has 16 residues. The CDR3: CASRRERGRINEKLFF. The CDR3 DNA is TGTGCCAGCAGACGAGAAAGGGGGCGAATCAATGAAAAACTGTTTTTT.

The chain joins TRBV7-9 to TRBJ2-7; D gene unclear. The CDR3 extends over 10 amino acids. The ends were cut back, 8 bases at V and 3 bases at J, with 5 bases in the middle. Per the germline V gene, CDR1 is SEHNR and CDR2 is FQNEAQ (reference sequence). CDR3 sequence (DNA): TGTGCCAGCGCTATCTACGAGCAGTACTTC. Its translation: CASAIYEQYF.